Listed below are T cell receptor beta chains from one sample, sequenced in a study of T cell clones after liver transplantation. Some clones are missing from TCRdb's copy, which holds only in-frame ones; the method was immunoSEQ multiplex PCR. The table shows 55,000 or so clones, with about 64% occurring only once. The sample here was CD4+ T cells from blood, taken before liver transplant. The receptors were sampled from a human donor who received a liver transplant. Both conserved end residues are part of each CDR3. The D gene is left open where the match is weak. Clone size is given for some rows only: seen once, a few or many times, or a class if the clone is expanded.

len	d_gene	abundance	v_gene	j_gene	CDR3aa	CDR3nt
16	TRBD1	few	TRBV28	TRBJ1-5	CASSLGLGTGKQPQHF	TGTGCCAGCAGTCTCGGGCTTGGGACAGGGAAACAGCCCCAGCATTTT
13	.	few	TRBV6-6	TRBJ2-7	CASSYLDSHEQYF	TGTGCCAGCAGTTACTTGGACAGCCACGAGCAGTACTTC
14	.	.	TRBV6-1	TRBJ1-5	CATLNSGLNQPQHF	TGTGCCACACTCAATTCAGGTTTGAATCAGCCCCAGCATTTT
15	.	few	TRBV30	TRBJ2-7	CAWSSAQPGSKEQYF	TGTGCCTGGAGTTCCGCACAGCCGGGGTCCAAGGAGCAGTACTTC
15	TRBD1	.	TRBV10-3	TRBJ1-4	CAISPGGASNEKLFF	TGTGCCATCAGTCCAGGGGGCGCGTCTAATGAAAAACTGTTTTTT
14	TRBD1	medium-sized	TRBV7-8	TRBJ1-6	CASSGQGLGSPLHF	TGTGCCAGCAGCGGACAGGGCCTGGGTTCACCCCTCCACTTT
16	TRBD2	.	TRBV18	TRBJ2-7	CASSPSLAGGDYEQYF	TGTGCCAGCTCACCTTCACTAGCGGGTGGTGACTACGAGCAGTACTTC
15	.	.	TRBV19	TRBJ2-7	CASSIAGHSSYEQYF	TGTGCCAGTAGTATAGCGGGACACTCCTCCTACGAGCAGTACTTC
13	.	few	TRBV10-1	TRBJ1-5	CASSETSNQPQHF	TGCGCCAGCAGTGAAACTTCTAATCAGCCCCAGCATTTT
12	TRBD2	many	TRBV27	TRBJ2-7	CASGRGDYEQYF	TGTGCCAGCGGGCGGGGGGACTACGAGCAGTACTTC
15	TRBD1	.	TRBV28	TRBJ1-2	CASSSPGTGNYGYTF	TGTGCCAGCAGTTCCCCGGGGACAGGGAACTATGGCTACACCTTC
16	TRBD1	.	TRBV5-1	TRBJ1-2	CASSFGLEAGGHGYTF	TGCGCCAGCAGCTTTGGACTTGAAGCAGGGGGCCATGGCTACACCTTC
16	.	.	TRBV4-1	TRBJ2-2	CASSQERFSDTGELFF	TGCGCCAGCAGCCAAGAGAGGTTTTCAGATACCGGGGAGCTGTTTTTT
17	.	.	TRBV28	TRBJ1-3	CASRPGGRGYSGNTIYF	TGTGCCAGCAGACCCGGTGGCAGAGGCTACTCTGGAAACACCATATATTTT
17	TRBD2	.	TRBV9	TRBJ2-3	CASSVGTSGRSTDTQYF	TGTGCCAGCAGCGTAGGGACTAGCGGGCGTAGCACAGATACGCAGTATTTT
18	TRBD2	.	TRBV25-1	TRBJ2-5	CASSGSRTSGGSQETQYF	TGTGCCAGCAGCGGAAGCCGGACTAGCGGGGGGTCACAAGAGACCCAGTACTTC
15	.	.	TRBV15	TRBJ2-2	CATSAGRVNTGELFF	TGTGCCACCAGCGCAGGCAGGGTGAACACCGGGGAGCTGTTTTTT
14	TRBD2	many	TRBV11-3	TRBJ2-3	CASSISGGGDTQYF	TGTGCCAGCAGCATTAGCGGGGGAGGCGATACGCAGTATTTT
14	TRBD1	.	TRBV18	TRBJ2-7	CASSGTTGPHEQYF	TGTGCCAGCTCAGGGACGACAGGGCCCCACGAGCAGTACTTC
15	TRBD1	.	TRBV2	TRBJ1-5	CATSGGTGFNQPQHF	TGTGCCACCTCTGGCGGGACAGGTTTCAATCAGCCCCAGCATTTT
16	.	.	TRBV28	TRBJ1-6	CASSSGGVTYNSPLHF	TGTGCCAGCAGTTCTGGGGGGGTAACCTATAATTCACCCCTCCACTTT
15	.	.	TRBV2	TRBJ2-2	CASSEQTRQTGELFF	TGTGCCAGCAGTGAACAAACTAGGCAAACCGGGGAGCTGTTTTTT
14	TRBD1	.	TRBV7-2	TRBJ1-2	CASSSGTGPYGYTF	TGTGCCAGCAGCTCCGGGACAGGGCCCTATGGCTACACCTTC
15	.	.	TRBV19	TRBJ1-5	CANWVGQNSNQPQHF	TGTGCCAATTGGGTGGGGCAGAATAGCAATCAGCCCCAGCATTTT
12	TRBD2	.	TRBV5-4	TRBJ2-7	CATGRDSYEQYF	TGTGCCACCGGGAGGGATTCCTACGAGCAGTACTTC
16	.	.	TRBV7-2	TRBJ1-5	CASSSRGGRGNQPQHF	TGTGCCAGCAGCTCTAGGGGAGGTAGGGGCAATCAGCCCCAGCATTTT
15	.	many	TRBV2	TRBJ1-2	CASSVSGEGTYGYTF	TGTGCCAGCAGTGTGTCCGGGGAAGGAACCTATGGCTACACCTTC
15	TRBD1	once	TRBV6-1	TRBJ1-1	CASSTSGTGRTEAFF	TGTGCCAGCAGCACCAGTGGGACAGGGAGAACTGAAGCTTTCTTT
16	.	.	TRBV19	TRBJ1-1	CASSMGGRGGRPEAFF	TGTGCCAGTAGTATGGGGGGAAGGGGGGGTCGGCCTGAAGCTTTCTTT
16	.	few	TRBV21-1	TRBJ2-2	CASSKGPTVNTGELFF	TGTGCCAGCAGCAAAGGGCCGACTGTGAACACCGGGGAGCTGTTTTTT
15	TRBD1	.	TRBV18	TRBJ1-1	CASSLNDQGGTEAFF	TGTGCCAGCTCACTTAACGATCAGGGGGGAACTGAAGCTTTCTTT
14	.	.	TRBV7-2	TRBJ1-2	CASSLGQGTYGYTF	TGTGCCAGCAGCTTGGGGCAGGGAACCTATGGCTACACCTTC
16	TRBD2	.	TRBV11-2	TRBJ2-5	CASSLAPSGGDETQYF	TGTGCCAGCAGCTTAGCACCTAGCGGGGGTGACGAGACCCAGTACTTC
14	.	.	TRBV6-5	TRBJ1-2	CASSSRPDTNGYTF	TGTGCCAGCAGTTCTCGCCCGGACACCAATGGCTACACCTTC
15	.	few	TRBV27	TRBJ2-3	CASSFSGPATDTQYF	TGTGCCAGCAGTTTCAGTGGGCCCGCTACAGATACGCAGTATTTT
14	TRBD1	.	TRBV10-2	TRBJ1-5	CASSDRGRNQPQHF	TGCGCCAGCAGTGACAGGGGGCGAAATCAGCCCCAGCATTTT
15	.	.	TRBV30	TRBJ2-1	CAWRSGAQPYNEQFF	TGTGCCTGGAGGTCAGGCGCTCAACCCTACAATGAGCAGTTCTTC
15	TRBD1	once	TRBV6-1	TRBJ1-2	CASSAGQGLDYGYTF	TGTGCCAGCAGCGCCGGACAGGGGCTGGACTATGGCTACACCTTC
15	TRBD1	many	TRBV6-5	TRBJ1-3	CASSYARDREDTIYF	TGTGCCAGCAGTTACGCCCGGGACAGGGAGGACACCATATATTTT
13	TRBD1	.	TRBV6-5	TRBJ1-2	CASSQTGAGGYTF	TGTGCCAGCAGTCAAACAGGGGCGGGTGGCTACACCTTC
17	.	.	TRBV12-5	TRBJ1-1	CASGLVLEQTGVTEAFF	TGTGCTAGTGGTTTGGTACTAGAACAGACCGGCGTCACTGAAGCTTTCTTT
12	.	.	TRBV7-9	TRBJ1-1	CASRTGLTEAFF	TGTGCCAGTAGAACAGGGTTGACTGAAGCTTTCTTT
16	.	few	TRBV4-1	TRBJ2-7	CASSQDIARVEYEQYF	TGCGCCAGCAGCCAAGATATCGCGAGGGTAGAGTACGAGCAGTACTTC
14	.	few	TRBV2	TRBJ2-7	CASSDWANPYEQYF	TGTGCCAGCAGTGATTGGGCAAACCCCTACGAGCAGTACTTC
17	TRBD2	few	TRBV10-2	TRBJ2-5	CASSESGLADYQETQYF	TGCGCCAGCAGTGAGTCGGGACTAGCTGACTACCAAGAGACCCAGTACTTC
16	TRBD1	.	TRBV2	TRBJ1-6	CASKNRGGPGNSPLHF	TGTGCCAGCAAAAACAGGGGAGGCCCGGGGAATTCACCCCTCCACTTT
13	TRBD1	few	TRBV2	TRBJ1-2	CASSGQGPYGYTF	TGTGCCAGCAGTGGACAGGGACCCTATGGCTACACCTTC
15	.	.	TRBV5-6	TRBJ1-3	CASSFDSGMWNTIYF	TGTGCCAGCAGCTTCGACAGTGGGATGTGGAACACCATATATTTT
14	.	.	TRBV19	TRBJ1-5	CASSISEGYQPQHF	TGTGCCAGTAGTATTTCGGAGGGGTATCAGCCCCAGCATTTT
13	TRBD1	few	TRBV10-2	TRBJ2-7	CASNGQGTYEQYF	TGCGCCAGCAATGGACAGGGGACCTACGAGCAGTACTTC
15	TRBD1	.	TRBV6-4	TRBJ1-6	CASSARQGGNSPLHF	TGTGCCAGCAGCGCTAGACAGGGGGGGAATTCACCCCTCCACTTT
15	.	.	TRBV2	TRBJ1-5	CASSGQGLGGQPQHF	TGTGCCAGCAGTGGGCAGGGTCTCGGTGGGCAGCCCCAGCATTTT
13	TRBD2	many	TRBV6-1	TRBJ2-1	CASQDGGDNEQFF	TGTGCCAGCCAGGACGGGGGGGACAATGAGCAGTTCTTC